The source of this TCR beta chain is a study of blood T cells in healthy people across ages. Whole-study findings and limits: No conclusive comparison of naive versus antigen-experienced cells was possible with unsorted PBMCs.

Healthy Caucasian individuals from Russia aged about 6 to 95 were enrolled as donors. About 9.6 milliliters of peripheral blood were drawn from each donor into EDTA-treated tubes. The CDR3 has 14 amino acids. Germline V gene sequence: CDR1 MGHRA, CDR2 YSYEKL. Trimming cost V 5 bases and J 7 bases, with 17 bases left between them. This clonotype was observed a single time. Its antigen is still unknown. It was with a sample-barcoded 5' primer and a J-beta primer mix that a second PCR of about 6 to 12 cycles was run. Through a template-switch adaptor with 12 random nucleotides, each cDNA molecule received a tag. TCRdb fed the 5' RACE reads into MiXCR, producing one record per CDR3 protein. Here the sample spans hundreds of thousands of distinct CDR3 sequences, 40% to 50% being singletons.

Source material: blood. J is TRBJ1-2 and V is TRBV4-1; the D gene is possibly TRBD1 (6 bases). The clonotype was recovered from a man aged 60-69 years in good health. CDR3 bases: TGCGCCAGCAGCTCCGGGGGCCGGGCTGGTGGCTACACCTTC. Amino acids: CASSSGGRAGGYTF.